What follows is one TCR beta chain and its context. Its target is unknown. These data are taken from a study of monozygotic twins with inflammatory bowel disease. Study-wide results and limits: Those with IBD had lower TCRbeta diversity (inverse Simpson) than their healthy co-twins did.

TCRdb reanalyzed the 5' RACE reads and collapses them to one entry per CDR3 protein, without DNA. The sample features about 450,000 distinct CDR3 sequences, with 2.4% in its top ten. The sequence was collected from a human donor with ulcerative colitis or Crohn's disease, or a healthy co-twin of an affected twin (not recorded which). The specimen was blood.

CDR3 loop: CASSLDIGELFF. The rearrangement uses TRBV7-2 and TRBJ2-2. This CDR3 contains 12 residues. CDR1 SGHTA and CDR2 FQGNSA come from the germline V gene.